Following are 15 T cell receptor beta chains from one sample sequenced in a study of cytomegalovirus exposure and HLA in healthy donors. Use of 60 Vbeta and 13 Jbeta primers characterized the PCR. The data were produced by immunoSEQ multiplex PCR, yet TCRdb's version contains in-frame clones alone and is incomplete. The repertoire has about 170,000 clones, 65% to 90% of them found once; the top ten carry less than 2.5%. Sequencing was carried out using PBMCs. The receptors here all came from a male donor in good health and CMV-seronegative.

This chain joins TRBV7-8 and TRBJ1-6; 7 bases map to TRBD1. V was pared by 1 base and J by 7 bases, with 13 bases of the junction left unmatched. The CDR3 loop spans 18 amino acids. CDR1 SGHVS and CDR2 FQNEAQ come from the germline V gene. CDR3 bases: TGTGCCAGCAGCTTAGGAAGGGGTGGCCAGGGGGGCAATTCACCCCTCCACTTT. This codes for CASSLGRGGQGGNSPLHF.

V usage is TRBV6-1 and J usage is TRBJ2-7; TRBD1 matches at 12 bases. The CDR3 is 15 residues long. CDR1 MNHNS and CDR2 SASEGT come from the germline V gene. V lost 2 bases, J lost 6 bases, and 5 bases stayed unmatched. CDR3 bases: TGTGCCAGCAGTGAACAGGGACAGGGGGCCGCCGAGCAGTACTTC. It codes for CASSEQGQGAAEQYF.

The chain links TRBV4-3 to TRBJ1-1; 9 bases match TRBD1. Germline trimming cut 4 bases from V and 2 bases from J; bases unmatched to any gene: 5. The CDR3 covers 15 residues. Germline assignment: CDR1 LGHNA and CDR2 YSLEER. Here the CDR3 DNA reads TGCGCCAGCAGCCGACAGGGGGGCACTAACACTGAAGCTTTCTTT. This translates into CASSRQGGTNTEAFF.

The V call is TRBV7-9, the J call TRBJ1-2; 7 bases are shared with TRBD1. The CDR3 runs 16 residues. The junction had 9 bases not matched to a gene; V was cut back by 4 bases and J by 1 base. Germline values: CDR1 SEHNR, CDR2 FQNEAQ (reference sequence). CDR3 amino acids: CASSSSNRGSNYGYTF. The CDR3 DNA reads as TGTGCCAGCAGCTCCTCGAACAGGGGTAGTAACTATGGCTACACCTTC.

The V call is TRBV4-1, the J call TRBJ1-5, with D perhaps TRBD1 (5 bases). V was trimmed by 1 base and J by 1 base, leaving 8 bases between them. Germline CDR1 and CDR2: MGHRA and YSYEKL. The CDR3 runs 15 residues. CDR3 coding DNA: TGCGCCAGCAGCCAAGGAGGACAAAGCAATCAGCCCCAGCATTTT. It specifies CASSQGGQSNQPQHF.

The CDR3 nucleotides are TGTGCCAGCAGCGTAGGTTCCGGGAGAAGGCTTGAGCAGTTCTTC. This gives the protein CASSVGSGRRLEQFF. The V call is TRBV9, the J call TRBJ2-1; a weak D match, TRBD2 (6 bases). The CDR3 contains 15 residues. Trimming left V 0 bases short and J 9 bases short, with 16 bases between. Germline CDR1 reads SGDLS; CDR2 reads YYNGEE.

The gene calls are TRBV2 and TRBJ1-4; 7 nucleotides match TRBD1. The trim removed 4 bases at V and 5 bases at J, leaving 4 bases unmatched. There are 14 residues in the CDR3. Germline V lookup: CDR1 SNHLY, CDR2 FYNNEI. The DNA of the CDR3 is TGTGCCAGCAGTGTGACAGGGAAGAATGAAAAACTGTTTTTT. As protein: CASSVTGKNEKLFF. Full variable domain (missing parts from reference TRBV2 and TRBJ1-4): EPEVTQTPSHQVTQMGQEVILRCVPISNHLYFYWYRQILGQKVEFLVSFYNNEISEKSEIFDDQFSVERPDGSNFTLKIRSTKLEDSAMYFCASSVTGKNEKLFFGSGTQLSVL.

The chain uses TRBV11-2 and TRBJ2-3; 8 bases agree with TRBD1. V gave up 1 base and J gave up 5 bases; unmatched junction bases: 2. Germline V CDR1 and CDR2: SGHAT, FQNNGV. The CDR3 length is 14 residues. The CDR3 spells CASSLAGGEDTQYF. CDR3 DNA sequence: TGTGCCAGCAGCTTAGCAGGGGGCGAAGATACGCAGTATTTT.

This chain links TRBV7-2 with TRBJ1-3, with D perhaps matching TRBD1 (6 bases). V was cut by 1 base and J by 2 bases, with 9 bases left in between. Germline CDR1 is SGHTA and CDR2 is FQGNSA. The CDR3 is 15 residues long. The CDR3: CASSLGGGPGNTIYF. As DNA, the CDR3 is TGTGCCAGCAGCTTAGGCGGGGGGCCTGGAAACACCATATATTTT. Combining the CDR3 with reference TRBV7-2 and TRBJ1-3 gives the whole variable domain GAGVSQSPSNKVTEKGKDVELRCDPISGHTALYWYRQSLGQGLEFLIYFQGNSAPDKSGLPSDRFSAERTGGSVSTLTIQRTQQEDSAVYLCASSLGGGPGNTIYFGEGSWLTVV.

The chain is built from TRBV29-1 and TRBJ1-1, with a tentative D call TRBD1 (5 bases). The CDR3 runs 14 residues. Deletions cut 7 bases from V and 1 base from J, with 16 bases between. Germline-derived CDR1 and CDR2 are SQVTM and ANQGSEA. In DNA form, the CDR3 reads TGCAGCGCCCCCCCGGCGCAGGGGAACACTGAAGCTTTCTTT. Protein product: CSAPPAQGNTEAFF.

There are a few counts of this clone. The rearrangement uses TRBV10-3 and TRBJ2-2, with 8 positions matching TRBD2. This CDR3 is 16 amino acids long. V shed 2 bases and J 1 base; nucleotides not matched to a gene: 3. The germline V gene has CDR1 ENHRY and CDR2 SYGVKD. The CDR3 coding sequence is TGTGCCATCAGTGAGGTTCTAGCGGGGAACACCGGGGAGCTGTTTTTT. It is translated as CAISEVLAGNTGELFF.

The V call is TRBV7-9, the J call TRBJ1-1; 7 bases fit TRBD1. The junction had 7 bases not matched to a gene; V was cut back by 3 bases and J by 6 bases. The CDR3 has 14 amino acids. The germline gives CDR1 SEHNR, CDR2 FQNEAQ (reference sequence). CDR3 sequence (DNA): TGTGCCAGCAGCTTTCAGGGGGGTCTCCCTGAAGCTTTCTTT. This translates into CASSFQGGLPEAFF.

This clone showed up just once. The rearrangement joins TRBV6-6 to TRBJ2-7; no clear D gene. The V and J ends lost 6 bases and 5 bases respectively, with 14 bases between them. From germline, CDR1 is MNHNY and CDR2 SVGAGI (reference sequence). The CDR3 contains 13 residues. The CDR3 DNA reads as TGTGCCAGCAGCCGTTACATAGCCCACGAGCAGTACTTC. This gives the protein CASSRYIAHEQYF.

The chain uses TRBV11-2 and TRBJ1-1; 7 bases are a match to TRBD1. The CDR3 is 13 amino acids. Per germline, CDR1 SGHAT and CDR2 FQNNGV. J lost 7 bases, V lost 3 bases, and 5 bases had no gene match. The CDR3 DNA reads TGTGCCAGCAGCTTCGGGACAGCTATTGAAGCTTTCTTT. Protein: CASSFGTAIEAFF.

The V call is TRBV29-1, the J call TRBJ1-2, with D perhaps matching TRBD1 (5 bases). Per the germline V gene, CDR1 is SQVTM and CDR2 is ANQGSEA. Deletions cut 6 bases from V and 4 bases from J, with 12 bases between. The CDR3 is 12 residues long. The DNA for the CDR3 is TGCAGCGTCCCGACAGATATCTATGGCTACACCTTC. Translation: CSVPTDIYGYTF.